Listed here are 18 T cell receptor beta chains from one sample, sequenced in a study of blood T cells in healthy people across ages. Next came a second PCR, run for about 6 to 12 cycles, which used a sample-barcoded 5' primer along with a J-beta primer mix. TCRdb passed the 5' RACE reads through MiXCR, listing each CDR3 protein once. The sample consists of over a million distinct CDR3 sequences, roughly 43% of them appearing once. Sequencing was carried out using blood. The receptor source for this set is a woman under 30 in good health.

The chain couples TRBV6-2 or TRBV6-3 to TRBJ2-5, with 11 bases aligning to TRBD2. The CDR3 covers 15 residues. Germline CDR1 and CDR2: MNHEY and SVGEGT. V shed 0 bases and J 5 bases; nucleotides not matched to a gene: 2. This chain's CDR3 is CASSYSGTSGETQYF. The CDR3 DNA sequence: TGTGCCAGCAGTTACTCTGGGACTAGCGGTGAGACCCAGTACTTC.

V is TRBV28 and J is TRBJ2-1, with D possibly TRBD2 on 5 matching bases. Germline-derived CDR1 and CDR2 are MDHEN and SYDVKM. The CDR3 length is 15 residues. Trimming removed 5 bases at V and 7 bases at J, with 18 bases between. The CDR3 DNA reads TGTGCCAGCAGTACATGGACCCTGGGCGGGAATGAGCAGTTCTTC. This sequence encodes CASSTWTLGGNEQFF.

The DNA of the CDR3 is TGTGCCAGCAGCTTAATGCCGTACACCGGGGAGCTGTTTTTT. Translated: CASSLMPYTGELFF. J is TRBJ2-2 and V is TRBV11-2; D remains ambiguous. The CDR3 extends over 14 amino acids. Trimming took off 2 bases at V and 3 bases at J, with 7 bases between the two ends. Germline V gene data show CDR1 as SGHAT and CDR2 as FQNNGV.

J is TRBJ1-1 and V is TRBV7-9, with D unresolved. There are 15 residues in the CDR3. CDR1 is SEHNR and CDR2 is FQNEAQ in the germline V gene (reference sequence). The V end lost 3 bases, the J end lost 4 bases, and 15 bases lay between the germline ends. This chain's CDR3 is CASSFDAYRSTEAFF. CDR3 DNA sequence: TGTGCCAGCAGCTTTGACGCCTACCGCTCCACTGAAGCTTTCTTT. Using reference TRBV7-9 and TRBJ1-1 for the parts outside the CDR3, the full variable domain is DTGVSQNPRHKITKRGQNVTFRCDPISEHNRLYWYRQTLGQGPEFLTYFQNEAQLEKSRLLSDRFSAERPKGSFSTLEIQRTEQGDSAMYLCASSFDAYRSTEAFFGQGTRLTVV.

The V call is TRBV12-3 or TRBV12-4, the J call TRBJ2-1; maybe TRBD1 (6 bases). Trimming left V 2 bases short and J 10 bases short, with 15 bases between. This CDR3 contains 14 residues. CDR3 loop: CASSLRTAREEQFF. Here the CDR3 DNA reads TGTGCCAGCAGTTTAAGGACAGCCCGTGAGGAGCAGTTCTTC.

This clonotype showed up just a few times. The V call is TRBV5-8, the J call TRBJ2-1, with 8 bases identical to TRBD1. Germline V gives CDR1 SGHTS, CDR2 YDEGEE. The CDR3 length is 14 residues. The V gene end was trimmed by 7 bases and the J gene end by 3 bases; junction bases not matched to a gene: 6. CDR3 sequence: CASQFTGGYNEQFF. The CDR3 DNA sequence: TGTGCCAGCCAGTTTACAGGGGGCTACAATGAGCAGTTCTTC.

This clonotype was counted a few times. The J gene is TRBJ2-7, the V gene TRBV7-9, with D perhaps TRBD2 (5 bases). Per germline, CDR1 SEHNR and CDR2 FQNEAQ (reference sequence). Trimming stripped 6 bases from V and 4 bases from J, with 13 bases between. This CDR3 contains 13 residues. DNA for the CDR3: TGTGCCAGCAGTCCTAGCTCGGATTACGAGCAGTACTTC. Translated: CASSPSSDYEQYF.

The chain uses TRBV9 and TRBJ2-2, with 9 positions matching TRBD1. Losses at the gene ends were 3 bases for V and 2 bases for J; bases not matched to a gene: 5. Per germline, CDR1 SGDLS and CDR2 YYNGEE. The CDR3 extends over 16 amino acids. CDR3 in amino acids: CASSGGDRANTGELFF. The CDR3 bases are TGTGCCAGCAGCGGAGGGGACAGGGCCAACACCGGGGAGCTGTTTTTT.

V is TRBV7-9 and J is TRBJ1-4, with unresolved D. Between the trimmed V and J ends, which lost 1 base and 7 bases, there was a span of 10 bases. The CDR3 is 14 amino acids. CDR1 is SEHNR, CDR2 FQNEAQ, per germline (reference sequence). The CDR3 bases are TGTGCCAGCAGCTTAGGTACAGATGGTGAAAAACTGTTTTTT. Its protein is CASSLGTDGEKLFF.

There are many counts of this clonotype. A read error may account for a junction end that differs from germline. This CDR3 is CASSLVVGSYEQYF. The DNA for the CDR3 is TGTGCCAGCAGCTTAGTGGTGGGCTCCTACGAGCAGTACTTC. This rearrangement joins TRBV5-1 to TRBJ2-7; D remains unclear. This CDR3 comprises 14 residues. Germline V gene sequence: CDR1 SGHRS, CDR2 YFSETQ.

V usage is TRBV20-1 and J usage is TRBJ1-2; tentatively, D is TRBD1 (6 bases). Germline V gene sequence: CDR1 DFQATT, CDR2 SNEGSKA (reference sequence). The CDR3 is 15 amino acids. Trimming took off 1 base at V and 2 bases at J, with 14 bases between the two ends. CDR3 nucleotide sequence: TGCAGTGCTAGAGCCTCATCAGGGGAAAACTATGGCTACACCTTC. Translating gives CSARASSGENYGYTF.

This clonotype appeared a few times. CDR3 protein: CASSFQSLAGGRGTDTQYF. As DNA, the CDR3 is TGTGCCAGCAGTTTTCAGTCCTTAGCGGGGGGGCGGGGCACAGATACGCAGTATTTT. The V gene is TRBV7-2, the J gene TRBJ2-3; 11 bases match TRBD2. The CDR3 has 19 residues. V lost 6 bases to trimming and J lost 1 base; unmatched junction nucleotides: 15. CDR1 is SGHTA and CDR2 is FQGNSA in the germline V gene.

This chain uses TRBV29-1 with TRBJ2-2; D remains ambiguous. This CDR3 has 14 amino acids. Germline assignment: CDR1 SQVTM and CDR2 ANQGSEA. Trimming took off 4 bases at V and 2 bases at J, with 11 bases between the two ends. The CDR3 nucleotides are TGCAGCGTTGTTCCCGGGCTCAACACCGGGGAGCTGTTTTTT. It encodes CSVVPGLNTGELFF.

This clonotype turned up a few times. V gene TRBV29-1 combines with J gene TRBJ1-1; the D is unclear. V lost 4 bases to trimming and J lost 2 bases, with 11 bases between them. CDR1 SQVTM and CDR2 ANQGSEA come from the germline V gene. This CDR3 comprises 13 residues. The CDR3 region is CSVGAELNTEAFF. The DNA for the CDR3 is TGCAGCGTTGGGGCCGAACTTAACACTGAAGCTTTCTTT.

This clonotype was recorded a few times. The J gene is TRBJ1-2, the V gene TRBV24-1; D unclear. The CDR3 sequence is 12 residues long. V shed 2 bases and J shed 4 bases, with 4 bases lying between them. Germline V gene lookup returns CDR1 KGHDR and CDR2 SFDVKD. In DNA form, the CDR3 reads TGTGCCACCAGTGATTACCGCTATGGCTACACCTTC. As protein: CATSDYRYGYTF.

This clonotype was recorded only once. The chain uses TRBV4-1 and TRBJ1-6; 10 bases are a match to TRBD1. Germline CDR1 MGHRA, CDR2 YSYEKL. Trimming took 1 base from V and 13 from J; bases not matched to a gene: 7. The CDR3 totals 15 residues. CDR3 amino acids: CASSQVGQGGSPLHF. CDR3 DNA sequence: TGCGCCAGCAGCCAAGTAGGACAGGGGGGGTCCCCCCTCCACTTT.

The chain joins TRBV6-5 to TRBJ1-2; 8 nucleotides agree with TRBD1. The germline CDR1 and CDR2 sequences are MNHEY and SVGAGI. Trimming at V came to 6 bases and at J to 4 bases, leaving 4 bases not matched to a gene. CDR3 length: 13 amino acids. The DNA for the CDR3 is TGTGCCAGCAGGGACAGGGAGATCTATGGCTACACCTTC. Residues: CASRDREIYGYTF.

The CDR3 sequence: CASSPGLLIEDTQYF. The CDR3 bases are TGTGCCAGCAGCCCGGGACTACTTATAGAAGATACGCAGTATTTT. The chain joins TRBV27 to TRBJ2-3; 7 nucleotides match TRBD2. The CDR3 runs 15 residues. Germline assignment: CDR1 MNHEY and CDR2 SMNVEV (reference sequence). After removal of 6 bases from V and 5 bases from J, the junction contained 11 bases not matched to a gene.